The clone carrying this T cell receptor (beta chain) was seen more than once but under ten times. The data derive from a study of naive and memory T cell subsets. The library had UMIs added by 3' ligation of an oligonucleotide to TCR cDNA. Losses at the gene ends were 4 bases for V and 0 bases for J; bases not matched to a gene: 8. This CDR3 contains 17 residues. The germline gives CDR1 LNHDA, CDR2 SQIVND (reference sequence). Amplification of ligated cDNA took four PCR rounds with SP2 and nested alpha and beta constant primers. TCRdb called the 5' RACE reads again in MiXCR, with one record for every CDR3 protein. The sample includes about 62,000 distinct CDR3 sequences, approximately 8.5% of them seen just once.

V is TRBV19 and J is TRBJ2-1; TRBD1 matches at 8 bases. This clonotype was obtained from a female donor in good health. The CDR3 nucleotides read TGTGCCAGTAGTAGTTTGCGAGACAGGGGCTCCTACAATGAGCAGTTCTTC. This sequence encodes CASSSLRDRGSYNEQFF.